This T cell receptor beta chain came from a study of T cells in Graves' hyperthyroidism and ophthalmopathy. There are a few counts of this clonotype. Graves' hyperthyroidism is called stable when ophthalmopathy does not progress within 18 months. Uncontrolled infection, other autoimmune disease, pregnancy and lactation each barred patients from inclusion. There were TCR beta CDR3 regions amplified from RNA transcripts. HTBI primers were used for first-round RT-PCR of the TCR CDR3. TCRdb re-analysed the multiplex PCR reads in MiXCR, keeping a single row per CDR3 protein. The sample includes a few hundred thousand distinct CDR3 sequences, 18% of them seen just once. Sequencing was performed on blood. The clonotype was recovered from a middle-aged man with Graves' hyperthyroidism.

The CDR3 DNA reads as TGTGCCATCGCGGGGACCCGGGATTCACCCCTCCACTTT. It is translated as CAIAGTRDSPLHF. The rearrangement uses TRBV10-3 and TRBJ1-6; tentative D call: TRBD1 (5 bases). The CDR3 length is 13 residues. The V gene's germline CDR1 is ENHRY and CDR2 SYGVKD. Trimming stripped 8 bases from V and 8 bases from J, with 13 bases between.